These 11 T cell receptor beta chains were all obtained from the same sample, sequenced in a study of beta chain features in type 1 diabetes. Overall study results and limits: Type 1 diabetes patients had TCRB CDR3s that were shorter (moderately but significantly so) in all four CD4+ subsets.

Expressed TCRB transcripts were sequenced, since all the RNA that had been isolated was reverse transcribed. The protocol was immunoSEQ multiplex PCR, while the TCRdb copy is restricted to in-frame clones and leaves out a portion. The top ten clones hold approximately 0.039% of a sample with 630,000 or so clones, about 14% of them seen once. These receptors' targets are unknown. Sequenced material: naive CD4+ T cells from blood. The receptor source for this set is a young man with type 1 diabetes.

The genes are TRBV2 and TRBJ1-6; TRBD1 matches 8 bases. Unmatched junction bases numbered 6, after V lost 6 bases and J lost 8 bases. CDR1 and CDR2 (germline): SNHLY, FYNNEI. The CDR3 runs to 14 residues. In DNA form, the CDR3 reads TGTGCCAGCAGGGACAGGGAGGGGTATTCACCCCTCCACTTT. It yields the protein CASRDREGYSPLHF.

The chain is built from TRBV7-2 and TRBJ1-1; D uncertain. The CDR3 sequence is 13 residues long. V was clipped by 2 bases and J by 4 bases, with 8 bases between them. The V gene's germline CDR1 is SGHTA and CDR2 FQGNSA. The CDR3 DNA sequence: TGTGCCAGCAGCTTAAGGGATGCCACTGAAGCTTTCTTT. Protein product: CASSLRDATEAFF.

In this sample, this clone turned up a few times. V is TRBV28 and J is TRBJ1-4; D is unclear. CDR3 length equals 13 residues. Germline CDR1 is MDHEN and CDR2 is SYDVKM. Between the trimmed V and J ends, which lost 4 bases and 7 bases, there was a span of 10 bases. CDR3 nucleotide sequence: TGTGCCAGCAGTTCCGTTGAGGGTGAAAAACTGTTTTTT. Its protein is CASSSVEGEKLFF.

The chain carries TRBV6-1 and TRBJ1-2; D remains unclear. Trimming removed 1 base at V and 9 bases at J, with 9 bases between. The CDR3 covers 12 residues. CDR1 MNHNS and CDR2 SASEGT come from the germline V gene. CDR3 sequence (DNA): TGTGCCAGCAGTGAAGTTTCGGAGAGCTACACCTTC. The encoded protein is CASSEVSESYTF.

This clone was observed a handful of times. The chain carries TRBV10-3 and TRBJ1-1, with D tentatively TRBD1 (6 bases). CDR3 length: 15 residues. Germline V lookup: CDR1 ENHRY, CDR2 SYGVKD. Between the trimmed V and J ends, which lost 10 bases and 0 bases, there was a span of 18 bases. CDR3 in amino acids: CATKQRDIMNTEAFF. The CDR3, as DNA: TGTGCCACCAAACAGCGGGACATCATGAACACTGAAGCTTTCTTT.

This clone was observed a handful of times. The same CDR3 is also encoded by other DNA sequences in this sample. V is TRBV9 and J is TRBJ2-7; tentative D call: TRBD2 (6 bases). The V and J ends lost 0 bases and 1 base respectively, with 8 bases between them. This CDR3 spans 14 amino acids. Germline assignment: CDR1 SGDLS and CDR2 YYNGEE. CDR3 sequence reads: CASSVGGDSYEQYF. The CDR3 DNA reads TGTGCCAGCAGCGTAGGGGGGGATTCCTACGAGCAGTACTTC.

This clone was counted a few times. The rearrangement uses TRBV30 and TRBJ1-1; 10 positions agree with TRBD1. CDR1 is GTSNPN and CDR2 is SVGIG in the germline V gene (reference sequence). The CDR3 is 14 amino acids. The junction had 10 bases not matched to a gene; V was cut back by 6 bases and J by 6 bases. CDR3: CACPRDRGSSEAFF. DNA for the CDR3: TGTGCCTGTCCCCGGGACAGGGGCTCATCTGAAGCTTTCTTT.

This clone occurred a few times. This chain connects TRBV27 to TRBJ2-1, with a weak D call TRBD2 (6 bases). CDR1 and CDR2 from the germline V gene are MNHEY and SMNVEV (reference sequence). Trimming stripped 6 bases from V and 9 bases from J, with 9 bases between. The CDR3 is 11 amino acids. CDR3 region: CASSTSSEQFF. As DNA, the CDR3 is TGTGCCAGCAGCACTAGCTCTGAGCAGTTCTTC.

This clone has more than one count but fewer than ten. CDR3 amino acids: CSAPRNGELFF. The CDR3 region has the DNA TGCAGTGCCCCGCGAAACGGGGAGCTGTTTTTT. The rearrangement joins TRBV20-1 to TRBJ2-2; D gene ambiguous. The CDR3 length is 11 residues. Germline values: CDR1 DFQATT, CDR2 SNEGSKA (reference sequence). The V and J ends lost 6 bases and 7 bases respectively, with 9 bases between them.

This clone was detected only a few times. The J gene is TRBJ2-5, the V gene TRBV5-6; D is undetermined. The CDR3 spans 14 residues. V lost 1 base to trimming and J lost 3 bases, with 10 bases between them. Per germline, CDR1 SGHDT and CDR2 YYEEEE. CDR3 sequence: CASSLPHSEETQYF. CDR3 nucleotide sequence: TGTGCCAGCAGCTTGCCTCATTCAGAAGAGACCCAGTACTTC.

This clone was picked up a small number of times. The V gene is TRBV23-1, the J gene TRBJ1-1; 7 nucleotides align to TRBD1. TRBV23-1 is labeled an ORF, and its function is uncertain. V shed 4 bases and J 1 base; nucleotides not matched to a gene: 6. This CDR3 is built from 15 residues. The CDR3 loop is CASSLNGTENTEAFF. The DNA of the CDR3 is TGCGCCAGCAGTCTTAACGGGACAGAGAACACTGAAGCTTTCTTT.